Listed here is a single T cell receptor (beta chain). The record originates from a study of T cells in Graves' hyperthyroidism and ophthalmopathy. RNA transcripts yielded amplified TCR beta CDR3 regions. The HTBI set primed first-round TCR CDR3 RT-PCR. MiXCR, run by TCRdb on the multiplex PCR reads, gives a single entry per CDR3 protein. Of around 250,000 distinct CDR3 sequences detected, approximately 24% appear once; the ten largest clones hold roughly a third. Material: blood. The sequence derives from a woman between 40 and 55 years old with Graves' ophthalmopathy.

This chain's CDR3 is CASSQTSGGYEQYF. The CDR3 DNA follows: TGTGCCAGCAGCCAGACTAGCGGGGGCTACGAGCAGTACTTC. The chain is built from TRBV12-3 or TRBV12-4 and TRBJ2-7, with TRBD2 identical over 12 bases. V was pared by 6 bases and J by 3 bases, with 3 bases of the junction left unmatched. The CDR3 runs to 14 residues.